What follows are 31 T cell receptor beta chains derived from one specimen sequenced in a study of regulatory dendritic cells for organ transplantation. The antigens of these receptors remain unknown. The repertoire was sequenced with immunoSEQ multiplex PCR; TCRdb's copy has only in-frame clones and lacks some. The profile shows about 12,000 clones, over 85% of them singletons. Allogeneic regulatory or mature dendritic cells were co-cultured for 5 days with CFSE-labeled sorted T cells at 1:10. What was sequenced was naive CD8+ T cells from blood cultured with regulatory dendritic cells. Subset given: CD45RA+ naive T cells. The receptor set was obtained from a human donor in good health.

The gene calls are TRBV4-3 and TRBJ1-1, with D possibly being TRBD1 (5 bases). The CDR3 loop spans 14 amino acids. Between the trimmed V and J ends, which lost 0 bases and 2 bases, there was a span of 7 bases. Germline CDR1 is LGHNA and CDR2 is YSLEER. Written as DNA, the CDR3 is TGCGCCAGCAGCCAAGATGACAGAAACACTGAAGCTTTCTTT. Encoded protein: CASSQDDRNTEAFF.

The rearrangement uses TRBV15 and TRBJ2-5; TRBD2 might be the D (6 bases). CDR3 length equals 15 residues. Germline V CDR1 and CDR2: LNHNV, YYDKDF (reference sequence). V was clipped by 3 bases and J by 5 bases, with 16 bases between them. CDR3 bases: TGTGCCACCAGCAGCTCGGGACTGAACAGGGAGACCCAGTACTTC. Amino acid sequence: CATSSSGLNRETQYF.

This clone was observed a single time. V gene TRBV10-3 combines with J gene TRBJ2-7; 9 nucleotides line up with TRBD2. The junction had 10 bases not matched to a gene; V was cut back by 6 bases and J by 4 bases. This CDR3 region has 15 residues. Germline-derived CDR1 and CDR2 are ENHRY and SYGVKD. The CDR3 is CAIREEYSGSYEQYF. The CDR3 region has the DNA TGTGCCATCAGGGAAGAGTATAGCGGGAGTTACGAGCAGTACTTC.

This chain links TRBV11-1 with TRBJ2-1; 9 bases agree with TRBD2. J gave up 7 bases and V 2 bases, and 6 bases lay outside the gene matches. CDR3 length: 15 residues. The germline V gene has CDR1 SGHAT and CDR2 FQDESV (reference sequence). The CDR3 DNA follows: TGTGCCAGCAGCTTATCGCGCGGGAGGGGGAATGAGCAGTTCTTC. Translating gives CASSLSRGRGNEQFF.

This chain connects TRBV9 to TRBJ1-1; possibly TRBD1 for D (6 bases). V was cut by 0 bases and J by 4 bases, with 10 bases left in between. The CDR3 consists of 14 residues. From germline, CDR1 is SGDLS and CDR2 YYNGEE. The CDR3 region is CASSVVGGITEAFF. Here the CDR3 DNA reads TGTGCCAGCAGCGTAGTAGGGGGGATCACTGAAGCTTTCTTT.

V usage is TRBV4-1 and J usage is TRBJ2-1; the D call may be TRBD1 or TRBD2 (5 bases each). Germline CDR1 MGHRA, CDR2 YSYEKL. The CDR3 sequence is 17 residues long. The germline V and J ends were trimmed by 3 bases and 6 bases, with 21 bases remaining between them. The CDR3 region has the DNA TGCGCCAGCAGCCACCCAATGGTTGCCGGGACCTCCAATGAGCAGTTCTTC. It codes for CASSHPMVAGTSNEQFF.

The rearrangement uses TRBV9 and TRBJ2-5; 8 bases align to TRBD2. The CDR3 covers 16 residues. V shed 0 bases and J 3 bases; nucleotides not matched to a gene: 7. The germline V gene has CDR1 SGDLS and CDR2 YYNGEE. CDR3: CASSVGGGGTKETQYF. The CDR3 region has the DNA TGTGCCAGCAGCGTAGGGGGCGGGGGGACTAAAGAGACCCAGTACTTC.

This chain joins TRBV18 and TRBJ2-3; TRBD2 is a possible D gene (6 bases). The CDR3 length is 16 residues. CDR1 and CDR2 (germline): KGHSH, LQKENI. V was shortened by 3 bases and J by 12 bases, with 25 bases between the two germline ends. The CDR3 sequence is CASSPSTGAPFNAQYF. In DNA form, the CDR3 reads TGTGCCAGCTCACCCTCAACGGGAGCTCCTTTTAATGCTCAGTATTTT.

The CDR3 DNA is TGTGCCTGGACCGGACAGAATCCAGATACGCAGTATTTT. It encodes CAWTGQNPDTQYF. The V call is TRBV30, the J call TRBJ2-3; a possible D gene is TRBD1 (6 bases). This CDR3 contains 13 residues. Germline CDR1 reads GTSNPN; CDR2 reads SVGIG (reference sequence). Trimming removed 4 bases at V and 4 bases at J, with 12 bases between.

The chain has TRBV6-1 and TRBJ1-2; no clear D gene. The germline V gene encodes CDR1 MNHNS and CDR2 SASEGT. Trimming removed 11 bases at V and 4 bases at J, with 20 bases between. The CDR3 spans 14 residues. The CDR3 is CAVHPEFHGYGYTF. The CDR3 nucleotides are TGTGCCGTCCACCCTGAGTTCCACGGCTATGGCTACACCTTC.

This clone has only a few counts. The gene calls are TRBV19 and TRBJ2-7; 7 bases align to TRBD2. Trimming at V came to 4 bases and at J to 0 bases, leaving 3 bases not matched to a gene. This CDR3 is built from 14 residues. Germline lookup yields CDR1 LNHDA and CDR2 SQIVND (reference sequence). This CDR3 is CASSTSGPSYEQYF. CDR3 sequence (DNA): TGTGCCAGTAGTACTAGCGGCCCCTCCTACGAGCAGTACTTC.

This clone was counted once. The CDR3 here is CASSVSGTNYNEQFF. CDR3 DNA: TGTGCCAGCAGTGTGAGCGGGACCAACTACAATGAGCAGTTCTTC. V usage is TRBV2 and J usage is TRBJ2-1, with 7 bases that match TRBD2. The CDR3 covers 15 residues. From germline, CDR1 is SNHLY and CDR2 FYNNEI. Trimming removed 4 bases from V and 3 bases from J; junction bases left unmatched: 6. The whole variable domain, filled in from reference TRBV2 and TRBJ2-1, reads EPEVTQTPSHQVTQMGQEVILRCVPISNHLYFYWYRQILGQKVEFLVSFYNNEISEKSEIFDDQFSVERPDGSNFTLKIRSTKLEDSAMYFCASSVSGTNYNEQFFGPGTRLTVL.

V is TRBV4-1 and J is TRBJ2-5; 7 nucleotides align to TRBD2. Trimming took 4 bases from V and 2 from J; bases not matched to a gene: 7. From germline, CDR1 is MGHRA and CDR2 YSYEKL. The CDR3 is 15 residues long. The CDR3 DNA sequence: TGCGCCAGCAGCCGATCGACTAGCACACAAGAGACCCAGTACTTC. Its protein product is CASSRSTSTQETQYF.

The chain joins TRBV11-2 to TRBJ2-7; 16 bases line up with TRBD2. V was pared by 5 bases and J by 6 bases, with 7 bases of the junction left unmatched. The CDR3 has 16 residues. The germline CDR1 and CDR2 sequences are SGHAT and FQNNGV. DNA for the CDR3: TGTGCCAGCAGCGGAGGGACTAGCGGGAGGGCCGGCGAGCAGTACTTC. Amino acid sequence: CASSGGTSGRAGEQYF.

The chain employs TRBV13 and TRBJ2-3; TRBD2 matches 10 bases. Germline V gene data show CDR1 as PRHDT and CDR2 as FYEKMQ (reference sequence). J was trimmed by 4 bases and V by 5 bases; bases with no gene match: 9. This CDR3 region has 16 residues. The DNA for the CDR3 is TGTGCCAGCAGCCTCTCTAGCGGGAGCTTCGCAGATACGCAGTATTTT. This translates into CASSLSSGSFADTQYF.

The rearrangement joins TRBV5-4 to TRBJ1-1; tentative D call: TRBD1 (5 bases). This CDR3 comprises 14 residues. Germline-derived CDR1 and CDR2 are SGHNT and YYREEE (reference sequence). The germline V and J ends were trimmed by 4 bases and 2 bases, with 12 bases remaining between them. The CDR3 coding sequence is TGTGCCAGCAGCAGGGGCCAACAAAACACTGAAGCTTTCTTT. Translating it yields CASSRGQQNTEAFF.

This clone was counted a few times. In DNA form, the CDR3 reads TGTGCCAGCAGCCCTAGGACGGGAAATTCACCCCTCCACTTT. Amino acid sequence: CASSPRTGNSPLHF. V is TRBV13 and J is TRBJ1-6; D unresolved. V lost 5 bases and J lost 7, with 12 bases in between. This CDR3 spans 14 amino acids. From germline, CDR1 is PRHDT and CDR2 FYEKMQ (reference sequence). Filled out from reference TRBV13 and TRBJ1-6, the complete variable domain reads AAGVIQSPRHLIKEKRETATLKCYPIPRHDTVYWYQQGPGQDPQFLISFYEKMQSDKGSIPDRFSAQQFSDYHSELNMSSLELGDSALYFCASSPRTGNSPLHFGNGTRLTVT.

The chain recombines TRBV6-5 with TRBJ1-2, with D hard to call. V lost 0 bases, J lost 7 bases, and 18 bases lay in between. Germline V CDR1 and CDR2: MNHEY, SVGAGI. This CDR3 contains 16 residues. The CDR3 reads CASSYSIGRGGGGYTF. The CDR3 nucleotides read TGTGCCAGCAGTTACTCGATCGGCCGAGGAGGTGGTGGCTACACCTTC.

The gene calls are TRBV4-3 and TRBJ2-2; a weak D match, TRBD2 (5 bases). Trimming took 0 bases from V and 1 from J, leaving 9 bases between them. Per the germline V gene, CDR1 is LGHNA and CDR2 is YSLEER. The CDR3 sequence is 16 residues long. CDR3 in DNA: TGCGCCAGCAGCCAAGAACTCGGGGAGAACACCGGGGAGCTGTTTTTT. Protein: CASSQELGENTGELFF.

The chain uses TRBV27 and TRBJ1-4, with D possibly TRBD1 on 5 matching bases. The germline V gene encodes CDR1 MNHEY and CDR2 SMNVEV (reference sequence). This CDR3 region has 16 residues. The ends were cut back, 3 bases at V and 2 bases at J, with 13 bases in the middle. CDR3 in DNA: TGTGCCAGCAGTTTTCTCCCTTCAGGGACTAATGAAAAACTGTTTTTT. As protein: CASSFLPSGTNEKLFF.

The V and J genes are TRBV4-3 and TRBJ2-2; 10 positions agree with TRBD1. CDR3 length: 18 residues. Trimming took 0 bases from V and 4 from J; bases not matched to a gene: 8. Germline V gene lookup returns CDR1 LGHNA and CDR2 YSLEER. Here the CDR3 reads CASSQDHRTGGITGELFF. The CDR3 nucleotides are TGCGCCAGCAGCCAAGACCACCGGACAGGGGGGATCACCGGGGAGCTGTTTTTT.

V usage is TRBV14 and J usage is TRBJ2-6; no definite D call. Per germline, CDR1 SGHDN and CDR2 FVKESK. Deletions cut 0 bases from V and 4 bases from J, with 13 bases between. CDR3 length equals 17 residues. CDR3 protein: CASSQEGPWSGANVLTF. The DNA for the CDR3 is TGTGCCAGCAGCCAAGAGGGCCCTTGGAGCGGGGCCAACGTCCTGACTTTC.

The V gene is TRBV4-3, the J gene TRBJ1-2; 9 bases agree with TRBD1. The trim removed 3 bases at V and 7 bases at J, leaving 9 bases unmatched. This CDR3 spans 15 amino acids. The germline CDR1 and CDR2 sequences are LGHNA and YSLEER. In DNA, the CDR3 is TGCGCCAGCAGCCACGCCGACAGGGGGATGACTGGCTACACCTTC. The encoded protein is CASSHADRGMTGYTF.

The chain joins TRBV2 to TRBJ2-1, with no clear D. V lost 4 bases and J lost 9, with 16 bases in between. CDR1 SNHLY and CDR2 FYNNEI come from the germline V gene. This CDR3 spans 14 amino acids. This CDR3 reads CASSGTAPSIEQFF. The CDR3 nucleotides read TGTGCCAGCAGTGGGACGGCACCCTCTATTGAGCAGTTCTTC.

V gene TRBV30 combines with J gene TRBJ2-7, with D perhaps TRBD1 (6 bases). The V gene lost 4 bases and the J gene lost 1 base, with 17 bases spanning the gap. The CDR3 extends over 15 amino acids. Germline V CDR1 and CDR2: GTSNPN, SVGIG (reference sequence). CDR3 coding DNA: TGTGCCTGGAAGTTCCACAGGGCGCCTTCCTACGAGCAGTACTTC. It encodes CAWKFHRAPSYEQYF.

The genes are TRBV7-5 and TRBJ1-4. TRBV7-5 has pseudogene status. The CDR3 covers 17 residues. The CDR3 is CARSLAGVEATNEKLFF. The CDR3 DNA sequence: TGTGCCAGAAGCTTAGCTGGGGTGGAAGCAACTAATGAAAAACTGTTTTTT.

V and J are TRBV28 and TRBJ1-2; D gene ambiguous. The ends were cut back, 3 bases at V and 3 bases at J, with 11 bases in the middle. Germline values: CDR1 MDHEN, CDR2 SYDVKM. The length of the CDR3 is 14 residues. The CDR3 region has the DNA TGTGCCAGCAGTTTGGGTCGGTCAGACTATGGCTACACCTTC. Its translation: CASSLGRSDYGYTF.

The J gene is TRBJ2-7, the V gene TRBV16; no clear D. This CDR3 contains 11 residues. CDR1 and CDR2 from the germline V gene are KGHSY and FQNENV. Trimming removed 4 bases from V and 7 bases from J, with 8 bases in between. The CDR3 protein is CASSRDYEQYF. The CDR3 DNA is TGTGCCAGCAGCCGGGATTATGAGCAGTACTTC.

CDR3 in amino acids: CASSTSADGYTF. CDR3 bases: TGTGCCAGCAGCACTTCCGCAGATGGCTACACCTTC. The J gene is TRBJ1-2, the V gene TRBV13; no definite D call. This CDR3 has 12 amino acids. V was cut by 5 bases and J by 6 bases, with 10 bases left in between. Germline values: CDR1 PRHDT, CDR2 FYEKMQ (reference sequence).

This CDR3 is CASSPTSGATWLDTQYF. The CDR3 DNA reads TGTGCCAGCAGCCCGACTAGCGGGGCCACCTGGTTAGATACGCAGTATTTT. The rearrangement joins TRBV13 to TRBJ2-3; 11 bases are shared with TRBD2. The V and J ends lost 5 bases and 5 bases, in that order; junction bases with no gene match: 12. Germline V gene lookup returns CDR1 PRHDT and CDR2 FYEKMQ (reference sequence). The CDR3 sequence is 17 residues long.

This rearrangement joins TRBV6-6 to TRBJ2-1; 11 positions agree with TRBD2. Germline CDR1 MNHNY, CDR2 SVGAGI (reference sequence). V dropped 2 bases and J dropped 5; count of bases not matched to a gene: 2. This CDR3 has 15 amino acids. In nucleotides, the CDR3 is TGTGCCAGCAGTTACGTACTAGCGGGAGACAATGAGCAGTTCTTC. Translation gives CASSYVLAGDNEQFF.